The subject of this entry is one T cell receptor beta chain. Its antigen is still unknown. The read gets to within 3 residues of the CDR3 end, and the germline J gene fills in the rest. Trimming shortened V by 0 bases and J by 4 bases, and 16 bases separated the two germline ends. Germline V CDR1 and CDR2: SGHRS, YFSETQ. The CDR3 has 16 residues. Produced via immunoSEQ multiplex PCR; TCRdb's table is partial and in-frame only. The table lists around 20,000 clones. The sample originates from a study of T cells in women clearing cervical HPV infection. At the level of the study: Cases' blood sampling followed lesion detection by median roughly 160 days (90 to 200).

Regarding the study as a whole: Repertoire richness, not evenness, was significantly elevated in CIN3+ cases versus controls.

This chain connects TRBV5-1 to TRBJ2-5, with a tentative D call TRBD2 (6 bases). The specimen was blood buffy coat. The origin of this receptor is a woman between 18 and 70 years old with a cervical HPV16 infection that either progressed to CIN3+ or cleared (not recorded which). CDR3 DNA (partial): TGCGCCAGCAGCTTGGGTTCTAGCGACCGGGGAGAGACC. Protein: CASSLGSSDRGET. In full, the CDR3 is CASSLGSSDRGETQYF.